The entry that follows covers one T cell receptor beta chain sequence. It lacks a known antigen. Base qualities were left out, and no much larger clone turns up one base away. The sample belongs to a study of cytomegalovirus exposure and HLA in healthy donors (dated by TCRdb to 2016 to 2017). For the study in its entirety: An earlier analysis of several hundred of the donors reported 250 to 300 Gb of sequence data and 95 million to 130 million unique TCR beta sequences obtained from some 200 million T cells. An early release covering roughly 640 HLA-typed donors comprised approximately 300 gigabases of sequencing data and around 80 million unique TCR sequences. The genetic ancestry cluster associated with self-reported Caucasian donors included 70% to 85% of the 398 genotyped donors. The study aimed to test whether cataloging public T cell receptors could reveal signatures of past pathogen exposure. The T cell repertoires of several hundred subjects were profiled by immunosequencing and related to cytomegalovirus serostatus. Along with the roughly 710-subject first cohort, a separate validation cohort of over a hundred different subjects was used. High-throughput TCR immunosequencing, statistical association of individual TCRs with disease status, and machine learning were combined to predict cytomegalovirus infection status. A later analysis re-analyzed previously published TCR beta repertoires from about 730 donors and added high-resolution HLA genotyping to study TCR occurrence patterns. In the later analysis, no new phenotypic data were used to find candidate immune exposures; instead, reliance was placed on TCR beta sequences and their occurrence across donors. To decide whether each TCR beta V gene segment behaved as functional or pseudogenic, an earlier analysis of over 500 of the donors relied on high-throughput TCR beta sequencing. Donor age, sex, ethnicity and CMV serostatus were compiled together with the repertoire data. A later genetic analysis took genome-wide SNP genotypes for about 55% of the 666 donors and used that subset as a discovery cohort. All discovery cohort repertoires had been generated on a single sequencing platform. Class I and class II HLA loci were covered by the typing at four-digit resolution. The number of donors typed differed by locus, with 629-630 for A, B, C, DRB1 and DQB1, approximately 500 for DQA1, over 600 for DPA1, and around 450 for DPB1. Five DR-DQ haplotypes were treated as single units for association and clustering because of strong linkage in the cohort. On average, roughly 250,000 unique TCR beta nucleotide sequences were sequenced per donor among about 400 genotyped donors of the cohort, with approximately 18% of those sequences being non-productive.

The investigation overall reported the following: The sequencing pipeline was judged likely to have produced a cluster of highly shared sequence variants as a technical artifact. According to a later genetic analysis, donors in an Asian-associated ancestry cluster had fewer N-insertions in productive TCRs than the approximately 670-donor mean. The earlier analysis of 587 of the donors excluded seventeen rarely observed V segments, including chromosome 9 orphons, because counts were too low. Strong co-occurrence of HLA alleles, especially DR and DQ, made assigning TCR associations to individual alleles difficult. Because HLA typing was unavailable for some donors at each locus, only the typed subset was used in association tests. An association between a missense DCLRE1C variant and V-gene and J-gene trimming of TCR beta chains was found in a later genetic analysis and replicated in an independent cohort. Most CMV-associated TCR beta chains appeared to be HLA-restricted in a later analysis, and the HLA associations seemed to be driven largely by CMV exposure. The cohort was sequenced for TCR beta chains only, and without alpha or paired-chain data the features that could be detected were limited. The authors suggested that the approach could potentially be generalized to other disease states and immunological phenotypes. A later analysis reported that several top co-occurrence clusters appeared linked to parvovirus B19, influenza, CMV and Epstein-Barr virus. The study listed 150 to 200 TCR beta chains as associated with cytomegalovirus. CMV serostatus was the only immune exposure information available for the cohort. In both the original and validation cohorts, the classifier was reported to diagnose cytomegalovirus status with high specificity and sensitivity. In vitro tests confirmed that a few of the cytomegalovirus-associated TCR beta chains recognize cytomegalovirus antigens. A further reported finding was that TCR beta sequences accurately predicted the HLA-A and HLA-B alleles for most subjects in the first cohort. In an earlier analysis of approximately 590 of the donors, most TCR beta V segments appeared in productive rearrangements about 90% or about 30% of the time, broadly matching IMGT annotations. Correlated functional status among segregating V segments might be attributable to linkage disequilibrium, but an unknown experimental factor could not be ruled out. The presence/absence analyses assumed that sequencing depth was roughly uniform across donors, and that assumption may not be true. A later analysis associated 15,000 to 20,000 TCR beta sequences with specific HLA alleles at a false discovery rate of 0.05. Some IMGT-functional V segments, including TRBV6-2 and TRBV6-3, could not be told apart with the 87-base-pair reads, so those segments were excluded. Across donors, most TCR sequences were observed very rarely, whereas some public TCRs were present in many individuals. In a later analysis, HLA-associated TCR beta chains showed more clonal expansion and lower generation probabilities than non-associated chains that were equally common. According to a later analysis, TCR association rates differed among HLA loci, with DRB1 alleles showing the most associated TCRs and HLA-C alleles showing the fewest.

Per the germline V gene (reference sequence), MNHEY is the CDR1 and SMNVEV is the CDR2. Unmatched junction bases come to 2, with V trimmed by 3 bases and J by 6 bases. Including the terminal cysteine and phenylalanine, the CDR3 comprises 14 residues. The kept DNA is CDR3 alone, 42 bases in frame from the first base. The library relied on the immunoSEQ multiplex PCR assay. For the multiplex PCR, a mixture combining 60 forward primers for TCR Vbeta segments and 13 reverse primers for TCR Jbeta segments was used. The CDR3 region of rearranged TCR beta genes was amplified from genomic DNA by a multiplex PCR assay. On the Illumina HiSeq System, the amplified TCR beta libraries were sequenced as 87-base-pair reads. Turning to the authors' computational methods: A later analysis tallied about 77 million unique TCR beta chains across the 600 to 700 repertoires, and approximately 12 million of those chains were shared by two or more donors. A nearest-neighbor algorithm error-corrected the raw reads and collapsed the reads into unique sequences, merging closely related sequences to remove PCR and sequencing errors. CDR3 sequences were aligned to IMGT reference sequences to assign V, D and J gene segments. Each retained sequence needed at least a six-nucleotide match to both a V gene segment and a J gene segment. A rearrangement counted as productive if the CDR3 had no stop codons and remained in frame with V and J, and every other rearrangement counted as non-productive. Following IMGT convention, CDR3 was defined as the stretch from the second conserved V-encoded cysteine to the conserved J-encoded phenylalanine. In an earlier analysis of approximately 500 of the donors, sequences lacking an unambiguous match to a single V gene segment were excluded. An earlier analysis of 550 to 650 of the donors classified V segments as functional when productive rearrangements were above 56.7% and as segregating when the standard deviation between donors was above 5%. To diagnose cytomegalovirus status from the catalog of TCR beta chain sequences, a statistical classification framework was built. In a later analysis, V and J genes were assigned by comparing TCR nucleotide sequences against IMGT/GENE-DB human TR gene sequences. In a later analysis, CDR3 sequences and most-parsimonious VDJ recombination scenarios were assigned using the TCRdist pipeline. In a later analysis, every TCR beta chain was defined by the combination of its CDR3 amino acid sequence and its V-gene family, and reads without a unique V-gene family were dropped. In a later analysis, a few hundred highly shared, low-generation-probability nucleotide sequences were removed to address suspected cross-contamination and a sequencing artifact. In a later analysis, a clonal expansion index was calculated for each public chain from normalized within-repertoire ranks of inferred template counts. In a later analysis, generation probabilities were computed using a VDJ recombination model fitted to out-of-frame rearrangements, and the results were checked against IGoR. A later analysis scored TCR-TCR, TCR-HLA and TCR-CMV co-occurrence with hypergeometric tests, applying a repertoire-size bias correction to TCR pairs. A later analysis estimated false discovery rates by permuting HLA or CMV assignments 20 times. A later analysis grouped co-occurring TCRs with DBSCAN, adding TCRdist sequence similarity when clustering within HLA-allele-positive subsets. For co-occurrence clustering, repertoires with fewer than 30,000 or more than 120,000 public chains were excluded, along with roughly 5 repertoires with anomalous nucleotide sharing. TCRdb's version of the immuneACCESS table is confined to in-frame rearrangements and falls short of the full clone set. An unresolved V gene accounts for under half of the shortfall where checked; the remainder is of unknown origin. The V and J calls and clone size were taken over from that table, and D and trimming were inferred from the DNA. This sample has 82,000 or so clones in its table, and 10% of those were observed once. Approximately 23% of the sample rests with the top ten.

The cohort comprised around 690 healthy bone marrow donors. At the time of sampling, all cohort members were nominally healthy, though unrecorded immune exposures were likely present. The donor tested CMV seropositive, placing the donor among the 290 or so seropositive members of the cohort. Every donor gave a peripheral blood sample, and the peripheral blood mononuclear cells from that sample were used for TCR beta sequencing. Genomic DNA was extracted from the blood cell samples with the Qiagen DNeasy Blood Extraction Kit. The receptor was isolated from a man aged 55 to 70 in good health and CMV-seropositive. This chain joins TRBV27 to TRBJ1-6, and 7 junction bases match TRBD1. Sequencing input: PBMCs. The CDR3 region: CASSFRDSNSPLHF. The DNA reads TGTGCCAGCAGTTTCCGGGACAGTAATTCACCCCTCCACTTT.